Included here is one T cell receptor (beta chain) sequence, with context. Looked up from germline, CDR1 is MDHEN and CDR2 is SYDVKM. This CDR3 is built from 11 residues. Trimming pared 3 bases from V and 6 bases from J, leaving 5 bases between. The data belong to a study of control samples from healthy donors and cancer patients. The data were produced by immunoSEQ multiplex PCR, yet TCRdb's version contains in-frame clones alone and is incomplete. This sample yields some 100,000 clones, of which approximately 86% are seen a single time; roughly 1.3% belongs to the top ten. The receptor was isolated from a woman in her 50s in good health. Sequencing input: blood. The chain links TRBV28 to TRBJ1-2, with unresolved D. Written as DNA, the CDR3 is TGTGCCAGCAGTTTCCGGGATGGCTACACCTTC. This gives the protein CASSFRDGYTF.